The entry that follows covers one T cell receptor beta chain sequence. What it binds is not known. Using immunoSEQ multiplex PCR, the repertoire was profiled, and TCRdb retains in-frame clones only, with some absent. The table records approximately 67,000 clones, about four fifths of them present only once. CDR1 is MGHDK and CDR2 is SYGVNS in the germline V gene. The V end was cut by 4 bases, the J end by 7 bases, with 20 bases between. The CDR3 is made up of 17 amino acids. This sample is drawn from a study of a mutant IDH1 vaccine in newly diagnosed glioma. About the study: Patients under treatment included about 62% males and around 38% females and had a mean age of around 37 years. Every participant had undergone radiotherapy, temozolomide, or both before, and most underwent both.

Time point noted: baseline, week 1 (first vaccination visit). Treatment meaning: pre-vaccination baseline after standard-of-care therapy. Donor tumors were new WHO grade 3 or 4 IDH1-mutant, ATRX-lost astrocytomas. Study observations and caveats: Altogether, 85% to 95% of patients exhibited vaccine-induced immune responses.

This sample comprised peripheral blood mononuclear cells (PBMCs), obtained from a glioma patient treated with radiotherapy, temozolomide or both. The sequence was obtained from a woman aged 18-29 years with glioma. Some clones in this sample may be carry-over from other donors' samples. V gene TRBV25-1 combines with J gene TRBJ1-6; the D gene is possibly TRBD1 (6 bases). The chain's CDR3 is CASSATGRRSGNSPLHF. CDR3 sequence (DNA): TGTGCCAGCAGTGCGACAGGTCGGAGGTCGGGGAATTCACCCCTCCACTTT. The full variable domain, with the rest looked up from reference TRBV25-1 and TRBJ1-6, is EADIYQTPRYLVIGTGKKITLECSQTMGHDKMYWYQQDPGMELHLIHYSYGVNSTEKGDLSSESTVSRIRTEHFPLTLESARPSHTSQYLCASSATGRRSGNSPLHFGNGTRLTVT.